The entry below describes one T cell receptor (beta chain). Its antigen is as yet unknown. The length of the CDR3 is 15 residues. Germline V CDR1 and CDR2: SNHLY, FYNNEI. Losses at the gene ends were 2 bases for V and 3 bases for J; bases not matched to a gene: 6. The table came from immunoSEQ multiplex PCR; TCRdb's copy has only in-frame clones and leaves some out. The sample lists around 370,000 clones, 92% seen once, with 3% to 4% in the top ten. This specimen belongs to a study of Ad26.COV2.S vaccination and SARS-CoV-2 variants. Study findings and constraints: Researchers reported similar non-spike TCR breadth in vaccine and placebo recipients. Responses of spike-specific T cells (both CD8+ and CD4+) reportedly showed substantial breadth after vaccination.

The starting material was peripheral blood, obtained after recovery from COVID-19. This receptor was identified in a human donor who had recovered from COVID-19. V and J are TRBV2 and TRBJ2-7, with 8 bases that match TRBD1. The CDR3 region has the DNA TGTGCCAGCAGTGAAAGGGCAGGGGGCCTCTACGAGCAGTACTTC. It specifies CASSERAGGLYEQYF.